The TCR beta chain under discussion was sequenced for a study of patients and donors after allogeneic stem cell transplantation. Each CDR3 protein is one row after TCRdb ran MiXCR on the RT-PCR reads. The sample includes approximately 410,000 distinct CDR3 sequences, 16% of them seen just once. This CDR3 has 16 residues. The junction had 6 bases not matched to a gene; V was cut back by 5 bases and J by 0 bases. In germline, CDR1 is SGHVS, CDR2 FQNEAQ. This clonotype was seen a handful of times. The chain has TRBV7-8 and TRBJ2-2, with TRBD2 matching over 7 bases. The sequenced material came from blood, either unsorted or a sorted T cell fraction (not recorded which). The source of this sequence is a human donor who was either an allogeneic HSCT recipient or a stem cell or donor lymphocyte infusion donor (not recorded which). It is not recorded whose cells these are; they may come from a transplant donor. This CDR3 reads CASSLRLAANTGELFF. The CDR3 coding sequence is TGTGCCAGCAGCCTGAGACTAGCAGCGAACACCGGGGAGCTGTTTTTT. Drawing the rest from reference TRBV7-8 and TRBJ2-2, the complete variable domain is GAGVSQSPRYKVAKRGQDVALRCDPISGHVSLFWYQQALGQGPEFLTYFQNEAQLDKSGLPSDRFFAERPEGSVSTLKIQRTQQEDSAVYLCASSLRLAANTGELFFGEGSRLTVL.